What follows are 16 T cell receptor beta chains derived from one specimen sequenced in a study of shared clonotypes between healthy human individuals. Here immunoSEQ multiplex PCR was the method, and the copy in TCRdb shows in-frame clones only, minus some. This sample carries 2 million to 2.5 million clones, approximately 94% of them seen once, and the ten largest clones take approximately 1.2%. Naive CD8 cells lacked CD45RO, underwent positive selection for CCR7 and left out terminally differentiated effector memory CD45RA+ cells. Material for sequencing was naive CD8+ T cells sorted from blood. The receptors were sampled from a man between 18 and 29 years old in good health.

This chain links TRBV28 with TRBJ1-5, with D possibly matching TRBD1 (5 bases). V lost 7 bases, J lost 3 bases, and 10 bases lay in between. This CDR3 has 13 residues. The germline CDR1 and CDR2 sequences are MDHEN and SYDVKM. CDR3 sequence reads: CASNQGNNQPQHF. Written as DNA, the CDR3 is TGTGCCAGCAATCAGGGAAACAATCAGCCCCAGCATTTT.

The table lists this clone with a count of one. The V and J genes are TRBV11-2 and TRBJ2-7; 8 bases line up with TRBD1. The CDR3 loop spans 16 amino acids. Germline loops: CDR1 SGHAT, CDR2 FQNNGV. V shed 2 bases and J 7 bases; nucleotides not matched to a gene: 13. In DNA, the CDR3 is TGTGCCAGCAGCTTATACGGGACAGGCCCCTATGGGGAGCAGTACTTC. This gives the protein CASSLYGTGPYGEQYF.

The V and J genes are TRBV5-6 and TRBJ2-7, with D uncertain. V shed 2 bases and J shed 6 bases, with 12 bases lying between them. The germline V gene encodes CDR1 SGHDT and CDR2 YYEEEE. The CDR3 loop spans 13 amino acids. The CDR3 DNA reads as TGTGCCAGCAGCTTAATGTTGGGATCCGAGCAGTACTTC. This translates into CASSLMLGSEQYF.

V is TRBV11-2 and J is TRBJ2-7; TRBD2 aligns across 8 bases. This CDR3 contains 14 residues. V trimming: 8 bases; J trimming: 4 bases; junction bases outside the gene matches: 10. The germline gives CDR1 SGHAT, CDR2 FQNNGV. The CDR3 region is CASSFGSGEYEQYF. CDR3 sequence (DNA): TGTGCCAGCTCCTTTGGTAGCGGGGAGTACGAGCAGTACTTC.

The genes are TRBV7-9 and TRBJ2-7; TRBD1 aligns across 9 bases. The CDR3 runs to 17 residues. CDR1 is SEHNR and CDR2 is FQNEAQ in the germline V gene (reference sequence). V shed 5 bases and J 0 bases; nucleotides not matched to a gene: 11. The CDR3 here is CASSPPGQGFHSYEQYF. In nucleotides, the CDR3 is TGTGCCAGCAGCCCCCCGGGACAGGGTTTTCACTCCTACGAGCAGTACTTC.

Details on this clone: Other nucleotide sequences in the sample specify the same CDR3. The chain joins TRBV4-1 to TRBJ2-7; no reliable D call. The germline CDR1 and CDR2 sequences are MGHRA and YSYEKL. The CDR3 runs 14 residues. V dropped 0 bases and J dropped 1 base, with 7 bases sitting between them. This CDR3 is CASSQEVLSYEQYF. CDR3 DNA: TGCGCCAGCAGCCAAGAAGTACTATCCTACGAGCAGTACTTC.

The J gene is TRBJ2-7, the V gene TRBV5-6; D could derive from TRBD1 or TRBD2 (6 bases each). The V end lost 4 bases, the J end lost 5 bases, and 13 bases lay between the germline ends. This CDR3 is built from 13 residues. From germline, CDR1 is SGHDT and CDR2 YYEEEE. The CDR3 region has the DNA TGTGCCAGCAGCGGGGGGCTCCCCCACGAGCAGTACTTC. It codes for CASSGGLPHEQYF. Full variable domain (remainder filled in from reference TRBV5-6 and TRBJ2-7): DAGVTQSPTHLIKTRGQQVTLRCSPKSGHDTVSWYQQALGQGPQFIFQYYEEEERQRGNFPDRFSGHQFPNYSSELNVNALLLGDSALYLCASSGGLPHEQYFGPGTRLTVT.

The chain uses TRBV2 and TRBJ2-7; the match to TRBD1 covers 7 bases. With 0 bases clipped from V and 3 bases from J, the junction kept 8 bases outside the gene matches. This CDR3 region has 16 residues. Per germline, CDR1 SNHLY and CDR2 FYNNEI. The CDR3 DNA sequence: TGTGCCAGCAGTGAAGCGCTCCGGGACAGCCTCTACGAGCAGTACTTC. This codes for CASSEALRDSLYEQYF.

Turning to this clone: Different DNA sequences within this sample yield the same CDR3. V is TRBV30 and J is TRBJ1-1, with unresolved D. CDR1 is GTSNPN and CDR2 is SVGIG in the germline V gene (reference sequence). The CDR3 totals 13 residues. Deletions cut 0 bases from V and 0 bases from J, with 5 bases between. CDR3: CAWSVGLNTEAFF. The CDR3 coding sequence is TGTGCCTGGAGTGTTGGGTTGAACACTGAAGCTTTCTTT.

The chain is built from TRBV7-9 and TRBJ2-1; 7 bases line up with TRBD2. V shed 5 bases, J shed 5 bases, and the junction held 12 bases outside the gene matches. CDR3 length equals 16 residues. From germline, CDR1 is SEHNR and CDR2 FQNEAQ (reference sequence). The CDR3 bases are TGTGCCAGCAGCCCGGCGGGCGGGAGTAGGGACAATGAGCAGTTCTTC. Translation: CASSPAGGSRDNEQFF.

This chain links TRBV30 with TRBJ2-3, with 7 bases aligning to TRBD2. After removal of 3 bases from V and 2 bases from J, the junction contained 8 bases not matched to a gene. CDR1 GTSNPN and CDR2 SVGIG come from the germline V gene (reference sequence). This CDR3 is built from 15 residues. CDR3 in DNA: TGTGCCTGGAGCTTCAGCGGGACCTACACAGATACGCAGTATTTT. Protein: CAWSFSGTYTDTQYF.

As regards this clone: This CDR3 is also generated by other DNA sequences in the sample. The chain recombines TRBV2 with TRBJ2-7; 9 bases fit TRBD2. Germline values: CDR1 SNHLY, CDR2 FYNNEI. The CDR3 length is 15 residues. The J segment lost 2 bases and the V segment lost 1 base, leaving 3 bases of the junction unmatched. The CDR3 coding sequence is TGTGCCAGCAGTGAAGGGCTAGCGGGGACCTACGAGCAGTACTTC. This translates into CASSEGLAGTYEQYF.

The V and J genes are TRBV7-9 and TRBJ2-7, with 14 bases lining up with TRBD2. Germline V gives CDR1 SEHNR, CDR2 FQNEAQ (reference sequence). The CDR3 has 15 residues. V lost 5 bases, J lost 3 bases, and 3 bases stayed unmatched. The CDR3 spells CASSRGLAGVYEQYF. DNA for the CDR3: TGTGCCAGCAGCCGGGGACTAGCGGGGGTCTACGAGCAGTACTTC.

The chain has TRBV7-3 and TRBJ2-5; 7 nucleotides match TRBD2. CDR1 SGHTA and CDR2 FQGTGA come from the germline V gene. This CDR3 has 13 amino acids. J was trimmed by 7 bases and V by 3 bases; bases with no gene match: 5. CDR3 region: CASSLAGDGTQYF. The CDR3 DNA is TGTGCCAGCAGCTTGGCGGGGGATGGGACCCAGTACTTC. Drawing the rest from reference TRBV7-3 and TRBJ2-5, the complete variable domain is GAGVSQTPSNKVTEKGKYVELRCDPISGHTALYWYRQSLGQGPEFLIYFQGTGAADDSGLPNDRFFAVRPEGSVSTLKIQRTERGDSAVYLCASSLAGDGTQYFGPGTRLLVL.

CDR3 region: CASSEWGINTEAFF. The CDR3 DNA reads TGTGCCAGCAGTGAATGGGGGATAAACACTGAAGCTTTCTTT. The V and J genes are TRBV6-1 and TRBJ1-1, with D maybe TRBD1 (5 bases). This CDR3 spans 14 amino acids. Germline V gives CDR1 MNHNS, CDR2 SASEGT. Trimming took 2 bases from V and 2 from J, leaving 9 bases between them.

The rearrangement links TRBV7-6 to TRBJ2-3, with a possible D match to TRBD1 (6 bases). Germline loops: CDR1 SGHVS, CDR2 FNYEAQ. The germline V and J ends were trimmed by 1 base and 2 bases, with 13 bases remaining between them. The CDR3 loop spans 16 amino acids. The CDR3 region is CASSLGGLLFTDTQYF. CDR3 bases: TGTGCCAGCAGCTTAGGGGGGCTCCTTTTCACAGATACGCAGTATTTT. The full variable domain, completed using reference TRBV7-6 and TRBJ2-3, is GAGVSQSPRYKVTKRGQDVALRCDPISGHVSLYWYRQALGQGPEFLTYFNYEAQQDKSGLPNDRFSAERPEGSISTLTIQRTEQRDSAMYRCASSLGGLLFTDTQYFGPGTRLTVL.